This T cell receptor (beta chain) was captured by sequencing in a study of CD8 T cells in ankylosing spondylitis. It was by quantitative 5'-RACE with molecular barcodes that TCR beta libraries were made. TCRdb re-derived calls from the 5' RACE reads in MiXCR, one entry per CDR3 protein. The table records around 250,000 distinct CDR3 sequences, roughly 32% of them present only once. This clonotype was counted many times. The antigen is unknown. J lost 2 bases, V lost 0 bases, and 5 bases had no gene match. The CDR3 spans 15 residues. Germline CDR1 and CDR2: DFQATT and SNEGSKA (reference sequence). General study points: From matched ankylosing spondylitis synovial fluid, disease-linked clones were reportedly recovered at significantly enriched levels.

The chain is built from TRBV20-1 and TRBJ2-7; 9 bases match TRBD1. Sequencing used blood, either unsorted or a sorted T cell fraction (not recorded which). The receptor comes from a male donor with ankylosing spondylitis or in good health (not recorded which). In DNA, the CDR3 is TGCAGTGCTAGAGACGTGGACAGGGGAGCCTACGAGCAGTACTTC. This gives the protein CSARDVDRGAYEQYF.